What follows are 23 T cell receptor beta chains derived from one specimen sequenced in a study of blood T cell repertoires in COVID-19. Measured with immunoSEQ multiplex PCR; TCRdb has only the in-frame clones, and not every one. The repertoire holds about 310,000 clones, with around 86% as singletons. The sequencing sample was made of peripheral blood. The receptor set was obtained from a man in his fifties or sixties with active or convalescent COVID-19.

This clone turned up a few times. The genes are TRBV24-1 and TRBJ2-5; D call uncertain. Per germline, CDR1 KGHDR and CDR2 SFDVKD. The CDR3 loop spans 15 amino acids. Trimming took off 3 bases at V and 5 bases at J, with 15 bases between the two ends. The CDR3 region is CATSDTERFTETQYF. In nucleotides, the CDR3 is TGTGCCACCAGTGATACGGAGAGGTTCACTGAGACCCAGTACTTC.

The rearrangement links TRBV2 to TRBJ1-2; tentatively, D is TRBD1 (5 bases). The germline CDR1 and CDR2 sequences are SNHLY and FYNNEI. The CDR3 is 13 residues long. The DNA for the CDR3 is TGTGCTCCCAGAGCGGGCAGGGATTATGGCTACACCTTC. The encoded protein is CAPRAGRDYGYTF.

V gene TRBV18 combines with J gene TRBJ1-1; 7 nucleotides agree with TRBD1. The V gene's germline CDR1 is KGHSH and CDR2 LQKENI. Losses at the gene ends were 4 bases for V and 7 bases for J; bases not matched to a gene: 6. The CDR3 is made up of 13 amino acids. As DNA, the CDR3 is TGTGCCAGCTCACGGGGGAACAGGGGTGAAGCTTTCTTT. This codes for CASSRGNRGEAFF. Full variable domain (remainder filled in from reference TRBV18 and TRBJ1-1): NAGVMQNPRHLVRRRGQEARLRCSPMKGHSHVYWYRQLPEEGLKFMVYLQKENIIDESGMPKERFSAEFPKEGPSILRIQQVVRGDSAAYFCASSRGNRGEAFFGQGTRLTVV.

The rearrangement links TRBV30 to TRBJ2-1, with TRBD2 matching over 13 bases. The germline V gene has CDR1 GTSNPN and CDR2 SVGIG (reference sequence). The CDR3 totals 14 residues. The junction had 9 bases not matched to a gene; V was cut back by 7 bases and J by 9 bases. The CDR3 loop reads CAFSLAGGAGEQFF. CDR3 DNA: TGTGCCTTTTCACTAGCGGGAGGGGCCGGTGAGCAGTTCTTC.

Worth noting for this clone: At one end the junction does not follow the germline gene, possibly because of a read error. The genes are TRBV5-6 and TRBJ1-1; a possible D gene is TRBD1 (5 bases). Germline CDR1 and CDR2: SGHDT and YYEEEE. CDR3 length: 14 residues. The CDR3 sequence is CASTLGLMGTEAFF. Written as DNA, the CDR3 is TGTGCCAGCACCTTGGGACTAATGGGCACTGAAGCTTTCTTT. The full variable domain, in which reference TRBV5-6 and TRBJ1-1 provide the parts outside the CDR3, is DAGVTQSPTHLIKTRGQQVTLRCSPKSGHDTVSWYQQALGQGPQFIFQYYEEEERQRGNFPDRFSGHQFPNYSSELNVNALLLGDSALYLCASTLGLMGTEAFFGQGTRLTVV.

The chain carries TRBV29-1 and TRBJ1-2; D unresolved. V lost 5 bases to trimming and J lost 8 bases, with 12 bases between them. The length of the CDR3 is 11 residues. CDR1 and CDR2 (germline): SQVTM, ANQGSEA. Here the CDR3 reads CSVWAAWGYTF. The CDR3 bases are TGCAGCGTTTGGGCAGCTTGGGGCTACACCTTC.

This chain links TRBV6-2 or TRBV6-3 with TRBJ2-2; 9 nucleotides agree with TRBD1. Germline V gives CDR1 MNHEY, CDR2 SVGEGT. This CDR3 region has 18 residues. The junction had 18 bases not matched to a gene; V was cut back by 7 bases and J by 6 bases. CDR3 coding DNA: TGTGCCAGCACCCCTAGATTTGCAGGGACAGGGAATGCCGGGGAGCTGTTTTTT. This codes for CASTPRFAGTGNAGELFF.

J is TRBJ1-4 and V is TRBV19; tentatively, D is TRBD1 (5 bases). The CDR3 spans 12 residues. The germline V gene has CDR1 LNHDA and CDR2 SQIVND (reference sequence). Trimming took off 3 bases at V and 7 bases at J, with 6 bases between the two ends. The CDR3 bases are TGTGCCAGTAGTATGGGGGGTGAAAAACTGTTTTTT. Protein: CASSMGGEKLFF.

The gene calls are TRBV6-5 and TRBJ2-3; 8 bases agree with TRBD2. Trimming removed 1 base from V and 0 bases from J; junction bases left unmatched: 0. CDR1 and CDR2 from the germline V gene are MNHEY and SVGAGI. The length of the CDR3 is 15 residues. CDR3 protein: CASSYLAGSTDTQYF. The CDR3 nucleotides read TGTGCCAGCAGTTACTTAGCGGGGAGCACAGATACGCAGTATTTT.

The CDR3 sequence is CASSSAGSSYEQYF. CDR3 nucleotides: TGTGCCAGCAGTTCGGCCGGGAGCTCCTACGAGCAGTACTTC. The chain carries TRBV6-5 and TRBJ2-7; a weak D match, TRBD2 (6 bases). Germline values: CDR1 MNHEY, CDR2 SVGAGI. The V end was cut by 4 bases, the J end by 0 bases, with 10 bases between. The CDR3 totals 14 residues.

The chain uses TRBV5-6 and TRBJ1-3, with D possibly TRBD1 on 5 matching bases. Per the germline V gene, CDR1 is SGHDT and CDR2 is YYEEEE. The ends were cut back, 3 bases at V and 0 bases at J, with 13 bases in the middle. This CDR3 comprises 16 residues. The CDR3 spells CASSWRTGPSGNTIYF. CDR3 bases: TGTGCCAGCAGCTGGCGAACAGGACCCTCTGGAAACACCATATATTTT.

The chain is built from TRBV19 and TRBJ2-1; 7 bases map to TRBD1. The CDR3 spans 14 residues. Per the germline V gene, CDR1 is LNHDA and CDR2 is SQIVND (reference sequence). V was pared by 6 bases and J by 2 bases, with 4 bases of the junction left unmatched. CDR3 sequence reads: CASRAQGAYNEQFF. The CDR3 DNA reads as TGTGCCAGTAGGGCCCAGGGGGCCTACAATGAGCAGTTCTTC.

This clone has a handful of counts. The chain employs TRBV9 and TRBJ2-7; D remains unclear. Looked up from germline, CDR1 is SGDLS and CDR2 is YYNGEE. With 0 bases removed from V and 4 bases from J, the gap between germline ends came to 8 bases. This CDR3 spans 13 amino acids. CDR3 sequence (DNA): TGTGCCAGCAGCGTAGACCTAGATTACGAGCAGTACTTC. It specifies CASSVDLDYEQYF.

The chain is built from TRBV7-2 and TRBJ1-2; 8 bases line up with TRBD1. The germline CDR1 and CDR2 sequences are SGHTA and FQGNSA. V lost 3 bases, J lost 9 bases, and 9 bases stayed unmatched. CDR3 length equals 14 residues. This CDR3 reads CASSLGQVSLSYTF. DNA for the CDR3: TGTGCCAGCAGCTTGGGACAGGTCTCGCTAAGCTACACCTTC.

This sequence joins TRBV3-1 (or the pseudogene TRBV3-2) and TRBJ1-5, with 9 bases identical to TRBD1. The CDR3 spans 17 residues. V trimming: 1 base; J trimming: 6 bases; junction bases outside the gene matches: 10. From germline, CDR1 is LGHDT and CDR2 YNNKEL (reference sequence). CDR3 in DNA: TGTGCCAGCAGCCAAGGGGTTTCCGGACAGGGGATTCAGCCCCAGCATTTT. This codes for CASSQGVSGQGIQPQHF.

This clone was recorded a few times. The chain couples TRBV3-1 (or the pseudogene TRBV3-2) to TRBJ1-1, with D unclear. Germline V gene data show CDR1 as LGHDT and CDR2 as YNNKEL (reference sequence). The V end lost 2 bases, the J end lost 8 bases, and 9 bases lay between the germline ends. The CDR3 extends over 12 amino acids. CDR3 residues: CASSQSVREAFF. For the CDR3, the DNA is TGTGCCAGCAGCCAATCGGTCCGAGAAGCTTTCTTT.

The chain employs TRBV2 and TRBJ1-2; the match to TRBD1 covers 7 bases. Germline CDR1 reads SNHLY; CDR2 reads FYNNEI. This CDR3 has 13 residues. J was trimmed by 9 bases and V by 6 bases; bases with no gene match: 10. CDR3 sequence (DNA): TGTGCCAGCAGCCCCCGACAGGGCCAAAGCTACACCTTC. It is translated as CASSPRQGQSYTF.

CDR3 in amino acids: CASSLPQADYGYTF. The CDR3 DNA reads TGTGCCAGCAGTCTTCCTCAGGCAGACTATGGCTACACCTTC. This chain uses TRBV2 with TRBJ1-2; no definite D call. This CDR3 contains 14 residues. Germline values: CDR1 SNHLY, CDR2 FYNNEI. V gave up 5 bases and J gave up 3 bases, with 13 bases separating them.

This chain joins TRBV10-2 and TRBJ2-3, with TRBD1 matching 8 bases. CDR1 and CDR2 (germline): WSHSY, SAAADI. The CDR3 has 16 amino acids. V gave up 6 bases and J gave up 5 bases; unmatched junction bases: 13. CDR3: CASRDRAGGRIDTQYF. The CDR3 coding sequence is TGCGCCAGCAGGGACAGAGCAGGGGGCAGGATAGATACGCAGTATTTT.

This chain links TRBV5-6 with TRBJ1-6; 9 nucleotides line up with TRBD1. Germline V gene data show CDR1 as SGHDT and CDR2 as YYEEEE. With 4 bases clipped from V and 7 bases from J, the junction kept 6 bases outside the gene matches. The CDR3 consists of 15 residues. The CDR3 here is CASSAGQGKNSPLHF. CDR3 nucleotide sequence: TGTGCCAGCAGCGCTGGACAGGGGAAGAATTCACCCCTCCACTTT.

The chain is built from TRBV4-2 and TRBJ2-7; D might be TRBD1 (5 bases). Between the trimmed V and J ends, which lost 0 bases and 2 bases, there was a span of 11 bases. Germline V CDR1 and CDR2: LGHNA, YNFKEQ. This CDR3 is built from 15 residues. CDR3 sequence (DNA): TGTGCCAGCAGCCAAGAAAGGGGATGGACCTACGAGCAGTACTTC. Its protein is CASSQERGWTYEQYF.

This chain connects TRBV19 to TRBJ1-2; 8 positions agree with TRBD1. The length of the CDR3 is 13 residues. Germline V lookup: CDR1 LNHDA, CDR2 SQIVND (reference sequence). J was trimmed by 11 bases and V by 5 bases; bases with no gene match: 10. The CDR3 loop reads CASSLGQGGSYTF. For the CDR3, the DNA is TGTGCCAGTAGTCTCGGACAGGGAGGCTCGTACACCTTC.

The rearrangement uses TRBV3-1 (or the pseudogene TRBV3-2) and TRBJ2-7, with 7 bases identical to TRBD1. The V segment lost 2 bases and the J segment 3 bases; nucleotides outside the gene matches: 7. In germline, CDR1 is LGHDT, CDR2 YNNKEL (reference sequence). The CDR3 runs 15 residues. The DNA for the CDR3 is TGTGCCAGCAGCCAATTCCAGGGGGAGTACTACGAGCAGTACTTC. Amino acids: CASSQFQGEYYEQYF.